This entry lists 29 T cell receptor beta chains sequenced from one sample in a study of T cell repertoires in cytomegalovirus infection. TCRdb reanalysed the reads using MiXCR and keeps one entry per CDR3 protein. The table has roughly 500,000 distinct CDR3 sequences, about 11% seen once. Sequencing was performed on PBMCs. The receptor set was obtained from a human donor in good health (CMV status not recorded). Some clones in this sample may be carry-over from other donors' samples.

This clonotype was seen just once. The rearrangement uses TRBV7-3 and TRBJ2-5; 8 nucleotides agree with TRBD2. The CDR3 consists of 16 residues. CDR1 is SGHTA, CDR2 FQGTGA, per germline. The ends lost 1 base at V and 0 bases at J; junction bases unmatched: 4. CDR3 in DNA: TGTGCCAGCAGCTTAAATAGCGGGGAGTACCAAGAGACCCAGTACTTC. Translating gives CASSLNSGEYQETQYF.

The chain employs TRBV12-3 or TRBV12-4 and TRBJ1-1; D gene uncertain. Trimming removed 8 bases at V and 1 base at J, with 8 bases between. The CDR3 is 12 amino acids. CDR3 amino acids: CASLLGNTEAFF. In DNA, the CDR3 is TGTGCCAGCCTTCTTGGGAACACTGAAGCTTTCTTT.

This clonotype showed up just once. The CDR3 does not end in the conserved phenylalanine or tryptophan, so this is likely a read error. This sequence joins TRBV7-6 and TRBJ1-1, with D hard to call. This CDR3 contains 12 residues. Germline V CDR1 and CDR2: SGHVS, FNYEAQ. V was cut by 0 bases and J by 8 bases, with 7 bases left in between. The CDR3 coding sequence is TGTGCCAGCAGCTTAGCGGCAGGCGAAGCTTTCCTT. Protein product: CASSLAAGEAFL.

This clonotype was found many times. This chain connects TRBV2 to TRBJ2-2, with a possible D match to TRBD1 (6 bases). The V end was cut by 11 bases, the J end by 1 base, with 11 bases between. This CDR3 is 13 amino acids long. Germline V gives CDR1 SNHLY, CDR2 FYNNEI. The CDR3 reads CACSTGNTGELFF. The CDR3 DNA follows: TGTGCCTGCTCGACAGGGAACACCGGGGAGCTGTTTTTT.

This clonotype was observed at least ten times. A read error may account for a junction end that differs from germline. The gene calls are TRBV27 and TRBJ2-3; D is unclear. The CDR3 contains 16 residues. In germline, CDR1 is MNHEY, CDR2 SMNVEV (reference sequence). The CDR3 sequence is CASSLSPAGSTDTQYF. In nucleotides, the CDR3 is TGTGCCAGCAGTCTATCCCCAGCCGGGAGCACAGATACGCAGTATTTT.

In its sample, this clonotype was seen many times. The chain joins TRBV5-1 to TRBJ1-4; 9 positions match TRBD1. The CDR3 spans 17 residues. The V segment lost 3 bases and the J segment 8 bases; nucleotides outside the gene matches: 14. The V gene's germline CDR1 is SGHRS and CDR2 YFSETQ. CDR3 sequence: CASSSSPPGQGTEKLFF. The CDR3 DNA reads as TGCGCCAGCAGCTCCTCCCCTCCGGGACAGGGTACGGAAAAACTGTTTTTT.

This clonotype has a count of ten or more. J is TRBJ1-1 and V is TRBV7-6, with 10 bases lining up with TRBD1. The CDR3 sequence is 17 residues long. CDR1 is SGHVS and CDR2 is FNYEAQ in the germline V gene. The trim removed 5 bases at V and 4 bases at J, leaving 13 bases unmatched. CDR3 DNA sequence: TGTGCCAGCAGCCGTCGGACAGGGGGAACCTTCGGCACTGAAGCTTTCTTT. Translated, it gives CASSRRTGGTFGTEAFF.

The CDR3 loop reads CASSQGAGGRYNEQFF. The CDR3 nucleotides are TGTGCCAGCAGCCAAGGAGCGGGAGGGCGCTACAATGAGCAGTTCTTC. V usage is TRBV14 and J usage is TRBJ2-1; 10 bases map to TRBD2. Germline V gene sequence: CDR1 SGHDN, CDR2 FVKESK. V shed 1 base, J shed 3 bases, and the junction held 3 bases outside the gene matches. The CDR3 extends over 16 amino acids.

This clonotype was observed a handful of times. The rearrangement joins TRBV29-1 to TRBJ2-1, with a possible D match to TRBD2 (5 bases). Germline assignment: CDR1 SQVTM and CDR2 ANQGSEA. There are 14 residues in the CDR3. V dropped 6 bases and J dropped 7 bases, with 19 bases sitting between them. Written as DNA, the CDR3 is TGCAGCGTCCGGGAAGCCCATGCTCCAAATGAGCAGTTCTTC. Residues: CSVREAHAPNEQFF.

The CDR3 region has the DNA TGTGCCAGCAGCCAAGTTCTTACCGGGGAGCTGTTTTTT. It translates to CASSQVLTGELFF. V usage is TRBV3-1 and J usage is TRBJ2-2; D is undetermined. CDR1 LGHDT and CDR2 YNNKEL come from the germline V gene (reference sequence). The CDR3 covers 13 residues. V was clipped by 1 base and J by 5 bases, with 5 bases between them.

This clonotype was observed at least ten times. The CDR3 protein is CASSQGIANNEQFF. CDR3 coding DNA: TGTGCCAGCAGCCAAGGAATAGCCAACAATGAGCAGTTCTTC. J is TRBJ2-1 and V is TRBV14; D is ambiguous. Trimming stripped 1 base from V and 5 bases from J, with 9 bases between. The CDR3 is made up of 14 amino acids. Germline CDR1 is SGHDN and CDR2 is FVKESK.

CDR3 bases: TGTGCCAGCAGCCAAGTGCGAAGACAGGGAGAGCAGTACTTC. This translates into CASSQVRRQGEQYF. V gene TRBV3-1 combines with J gene TRBJ2-7; 7 bases align to TRBD1. This CDR3 spans 14 amino acids. V dropped 1 base and J dropped 7; count of bases not matched to a gene: 7. Germline V lookup: CDR1 LGHDT, CDR2 YNNKEL (reference sequence).

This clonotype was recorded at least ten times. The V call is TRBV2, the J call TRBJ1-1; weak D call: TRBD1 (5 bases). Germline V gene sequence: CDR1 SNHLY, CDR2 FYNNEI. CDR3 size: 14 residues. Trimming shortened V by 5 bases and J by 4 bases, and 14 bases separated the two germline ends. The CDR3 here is CASSSLGASTEAFF. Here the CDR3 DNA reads TGTGCCAGCAGTAGTCTAGGGGCCAGCACTGAAGCTTTCTTT.

CDR3 in DNA: TGCGCCAGCAGCGGCCAGAACCCCGGGCGCCACAATGAGCAGTTCTTC. Amino acid sequence: CASSGQNPGRHNEQFF. The V gene is TRBV5-1, the J gene TRBJ2-1; no definite D call. The CDR3 is 16 residues long. Germline CDR1 and CDR2: SGHRS and YFSETQ. V lost 4 bases to trimming and J lost 5 bases, with 19 bases between them.

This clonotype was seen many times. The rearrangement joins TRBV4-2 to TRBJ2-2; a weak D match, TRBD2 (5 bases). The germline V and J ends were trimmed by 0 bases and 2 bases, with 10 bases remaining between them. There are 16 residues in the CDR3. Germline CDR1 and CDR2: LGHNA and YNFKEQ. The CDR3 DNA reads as TGTGCCAGCAGCCAAGAACCCGGGATCAACACCGGGGAGCTGTTTTTT. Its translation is CASSQEPGINTGELFF.

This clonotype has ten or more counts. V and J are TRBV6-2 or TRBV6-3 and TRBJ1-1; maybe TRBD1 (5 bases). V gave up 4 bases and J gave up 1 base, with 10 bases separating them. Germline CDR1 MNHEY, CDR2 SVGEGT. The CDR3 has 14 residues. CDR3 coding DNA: TGTGCCAGCAGTTCGGGACCGCGGAACACTGAAGCTTTCTTT. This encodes CASSSGPRNTEAFF.

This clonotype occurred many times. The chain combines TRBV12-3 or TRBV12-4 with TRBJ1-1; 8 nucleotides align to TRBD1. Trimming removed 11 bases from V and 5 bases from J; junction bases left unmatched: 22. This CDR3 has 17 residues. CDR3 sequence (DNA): TGTGCCTGCCAAGTGGGCAGGGGGCTTCTTAGGGTTACTGAAGCTTTCTTT. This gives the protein CACQVGRGLLRVTEAFF.

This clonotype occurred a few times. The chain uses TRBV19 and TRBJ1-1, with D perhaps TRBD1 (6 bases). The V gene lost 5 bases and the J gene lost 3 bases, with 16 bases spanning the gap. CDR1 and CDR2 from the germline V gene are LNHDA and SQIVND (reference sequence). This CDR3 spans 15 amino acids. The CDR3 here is CASSLPQTGHTEAFF. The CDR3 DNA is TGTGCCAGTAGTCTCCCCCAGACAGGTCACACTGAAGCTTTCTTT.

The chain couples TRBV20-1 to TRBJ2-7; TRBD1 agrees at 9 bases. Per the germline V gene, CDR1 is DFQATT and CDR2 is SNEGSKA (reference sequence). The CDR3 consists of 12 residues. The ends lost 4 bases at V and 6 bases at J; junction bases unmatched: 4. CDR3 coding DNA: TGCAGTGCTACCGGACAGGGGCTCGAGCAGTACTTC. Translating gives CSATGQGLEQYF.

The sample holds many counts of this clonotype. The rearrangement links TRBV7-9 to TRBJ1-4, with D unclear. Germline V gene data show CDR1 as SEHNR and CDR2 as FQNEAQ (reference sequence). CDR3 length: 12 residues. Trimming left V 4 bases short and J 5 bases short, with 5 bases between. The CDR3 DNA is TGTGCCAGCAGCTCATTCAATGAAAAACTGTTTTTT. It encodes CASSSFNEKLFF.

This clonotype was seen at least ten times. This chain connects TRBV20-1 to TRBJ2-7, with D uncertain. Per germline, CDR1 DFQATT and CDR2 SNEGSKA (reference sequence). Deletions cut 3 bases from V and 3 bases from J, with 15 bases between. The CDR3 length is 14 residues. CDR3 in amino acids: CSARNPGPLYEQYF. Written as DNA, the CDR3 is TGCAGTGCTAGGAATCCCGGGCCCCTCTACGAGCAGTACTTC.

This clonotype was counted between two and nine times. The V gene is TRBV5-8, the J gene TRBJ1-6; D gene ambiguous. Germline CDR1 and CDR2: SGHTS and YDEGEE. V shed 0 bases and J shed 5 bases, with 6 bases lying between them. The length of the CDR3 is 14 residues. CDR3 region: CASSLDGDNSPLHF. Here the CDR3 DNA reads TGTGCCAGCAGCTTGGATGGGGATAATTCACCCCTCCACTTT.

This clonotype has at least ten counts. CDR3 nucleotides: TGCGCCAGCAGCTCTGGACAGTCCCATGAGCAGTTCTTC. Protein: CASSSGQSHEQFF. V usage is TRBV5-1 and J usage is TRBJ2-1, with D possibly being TRBD1 (6 bases). From germline, CDR1 is SGHRS and CDR2 YFSETQ. CDR3 length: 13 amino acids. Trimming removed 3 bases at V and 8 bases at J, with 12 bases between.

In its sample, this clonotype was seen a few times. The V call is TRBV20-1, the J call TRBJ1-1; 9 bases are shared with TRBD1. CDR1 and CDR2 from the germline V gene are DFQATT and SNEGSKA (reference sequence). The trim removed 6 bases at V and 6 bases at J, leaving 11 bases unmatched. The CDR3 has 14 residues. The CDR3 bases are TGCAGTGCCCGAGGAGGGACAGGGACCGCTGAAGCTTTCTTT. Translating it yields CSARGGTGTAEAFF.

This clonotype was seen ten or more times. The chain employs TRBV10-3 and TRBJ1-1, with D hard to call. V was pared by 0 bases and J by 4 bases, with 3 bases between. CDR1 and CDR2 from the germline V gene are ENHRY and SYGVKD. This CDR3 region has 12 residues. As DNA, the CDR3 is TGTGCCATCAGTGAGTCGGGCACTGAAGCTTTCTTT. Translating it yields CAISESGTEAFF.

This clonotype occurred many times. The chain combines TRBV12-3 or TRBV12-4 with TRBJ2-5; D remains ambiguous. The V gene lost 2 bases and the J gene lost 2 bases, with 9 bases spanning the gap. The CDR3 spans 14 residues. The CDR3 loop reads CASSLLTSQETQYF. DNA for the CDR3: TGTGCCAGCAGTTTACTGACATCACAAGAGACCCAGTACTTC.

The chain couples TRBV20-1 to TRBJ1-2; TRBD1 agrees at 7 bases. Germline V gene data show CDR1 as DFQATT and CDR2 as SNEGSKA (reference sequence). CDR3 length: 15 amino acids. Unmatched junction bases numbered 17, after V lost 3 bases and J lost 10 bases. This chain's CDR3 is CSASPEHQGVFDYTF. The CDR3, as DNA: TGCAGTGCTAGTCCCGAACACCAGGGGGTTTTTGACTACACCTTC.

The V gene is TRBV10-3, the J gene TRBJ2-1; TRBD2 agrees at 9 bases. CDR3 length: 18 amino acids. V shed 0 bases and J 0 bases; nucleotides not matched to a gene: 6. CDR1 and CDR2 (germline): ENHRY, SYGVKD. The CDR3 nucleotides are TGTGCCATCAGTGAGTCTGGTAGCGGGGGTAGCTCCTACAATGAGCAGTTCTTC. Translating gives CAISESGSGGSSYNEQFF.

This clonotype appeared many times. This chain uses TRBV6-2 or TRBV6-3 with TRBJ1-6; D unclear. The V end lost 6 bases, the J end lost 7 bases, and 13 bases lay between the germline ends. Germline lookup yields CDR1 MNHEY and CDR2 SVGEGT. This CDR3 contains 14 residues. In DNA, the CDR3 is TGTGCCAGCAGCTTGACCGGAGTAAATTCACCCCTCCACTTT. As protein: CASSLTGVNSPLHF.